The 15 T cell receptor beta chains below all came from one sample that was sequenced in a study of shared clonotypes between healthy human individuals. Libraries were prepared by immunoSEQ multiplex PCR; TCRdb keeps only in-frame clonotypes and omits some of them. Of 550,000 to 600,000 clones listed, 70% to 80% are singletons. Source material: PBMCs. Every receptor here comes from a woman in her thirties or forties in good health. Some clones in this sample may be carry-over from other donors' samples.

This clone has a count of ten or more. The chain is built from TRBV5-1 and TRBJ1-5; TRBD1 is a possible D gene (5 bases). Trimming removed 1 base at V and 0 bases at J, with 8 bases between. Germline CDR1 is SGHRS and CDR2 is YFSETQ. The CDR3 runs to 15 residues. Written as DNA, the CDR3 is TGCGCCAGCAGCTTGTATGACAGTAGCAATCAGCCCCAGCATTTT. Its protein product is CASSLYDSSNQPQHF.

This chain connects TRBV10-2 to TRBJ2-3; 11 positions agree with TRBD2. V lost 3 bases to trimming and J lost 1 base; unmatched junction nucleotides: 6. The CDR3 has 17 residues. Germline V gene lookup returns CDR1 WSHSY and CDR2 SAAADI. CDR3: CASSDPGLAGGTDTQYF. The DNA of the CDR3 is TGCGCCAGCAGTGATCCCGGACTAGCGGGTGGCACAGATACGCAGTATTTT.

To note about this clone: A junction end diverges from the germline sequence, so it may reflect a read error. This chain joins TRBV15 and TRBJ1-4; no clear D. The germline V gene encodes CDR1 LNHNV and CDR2 YYDKDF (reference sequence). The length of the CDR3 is 17 residues. CDR3 sequence reads: CATGRDPVGSTGEKLFF. In nucleotides, the CDR3 is TGTGCCACCGGCAGAGATCCCGTAGGCAGTACGGGAGAAAAACTGTTTTTC.

This clone was found once. The chain carries TRBV27 and TRBJ2-1; 13 positions agree with TRBD2. CDR1 and CDR2 (germline): MNHEY, SMNVEV (reference sequence). Trimming cost V 5 bases and J 8 bases; bases outside gene matches: 3. The CDR3 contains 14 residues. The CDR3 DNA follows: TGTGCCAGCAGTGCCGGACTAGCGGGGGATGAGCAGTTCTTC. The encoded protein is CASSAGLAGDEQFF.

At least ten counts were recorded for this clone. Other DNA sequences in the same sample also yield this CDR3. The chain has TRBV30 and TRBJ2-7, with D possibly TRBD2 on 5 matching bases. Germline loops: CDR1 GTSNPN, CDR2 SVGIG (reference sequence). CDR3 length: 13 amino acids. V lost 0 bases to trimming and J lost 2 bases, with 8 bases between them. The CDR3 protein is CAWSVPEAYEQYF. The DNA for the CDR3 is TGTGCCTGGAGTGTCCCGGAGGCCTACGAGCAGTACTTC.

This sequence joins TRBV9 and TRBJ2-7; D might be TRBD1 or TRBD2, each matching 6 bases. CDR1 SGDLS and CDR2 YYNGEE come from the germline V gene. This CDR3 has 14 amino acids. V lost 10 bases to trimming and J lost 6 bases, with 23 bases between them. CDR3 in amino acids: CASSLGGASGEQYF. DNA of the CDR3: TGTGCCTCGTCCCTCGGGGGCGCCTCGGGCGAGCAGTACTTC.

The chain uses TRBV27 and TRBJ2-4; D possibly matches TRBD1 or TRBD2 (5 bases each). The ends were cut back, 6 bases at V and 5 bases at J, with 14 bases in the middle. The germline V gene encodes CDR1 MNHEY and CDR2 SMNVEV (reference sequence). The CDR3 runs 14 residues. CDR3 in DNA: TGTGCCAGCAGGTATGGGGGAGTCGAAAACATTCAGTACTTC. Amino acid sequence: CASRYGGVENIQYF.

This rearrangement joins TRBV27 to TRBJ2-7, with TRBD2 matching over 11 bases. This CDR3 has 15 residues. In germline, CDR1 is MNHEY, CDR2 SMNVEV (reference sequence). The V gene end was trimmed by 4 bases and the J gene end by 2 bases; junction bases not matched to a gene: 4. This CDR3 reads CASSSRLAGTYEQYF. The CDR3 DNA reads as TGTGCCAGCAGTTCTCGACTAGCGGGAACCTACGAGCAGTACTTC.

CDR3 DNA: TGCGCCAGCAGCTTTCTGTCCGGTAATGAAAAACTGTTTTTT. Translating it yields CASSFLSGNEKLFF. This chain joins TRBV5-1 and TRBJ1-4; D call uncertain. The germline CDR1 and CDR2 sequences are SGHRS and YFSETQ. The germline V and J ends were trimmed by 2 bases and 4 bases, with 9 bases remaining between them. The CDR3 loop spans 14 amino acids.

The V gene is TRBV19, the J gene TRBJ2-4; 8 bases line up with TRBD1. V shed 5 bases, J shed 3 bases, and the junction held 6 bases outside the gene matches. The length of the CDR3 is 15 residues. CDR1 and CDR2 (germline): LNHDA, SQIVND (reference sequence). The CDR3 reads CASSPGGWDKNIQYF. The DNA of the CDR3 is TGTGCCAGTAGTCCAGGGGGCTGGGACAAAAACATTCAGTACTTC. The whole variable domain, remainder taken from reference TRBV19 and TRBJ2-4, is DGGITQSPKYLFRKEGQNVTLSCEQNLNHDAMYWYRQDPGQGLRLIYYSQIVNDFQKGDIAEGYSVSREKKESFPLTVTSAQKNPTAFYLCASSPGGWDKNIQYFGAGTRLSVL.

This clone was seen at least ten times. The CDR3 here is CASSPATHQGAFF. The CDR3 bases are TGTGCCAGCAGCCCTGCAACCCACCAGGGAGCTTTCTTT. The V gene is TRBV7-8, the J gene TRBJ1-1; D is possibly TRBD1 (5 bases). The CDR3 extends over 13 amino acids. Trimming removed 5 bases at V and 10 bases at J, with 17 bases between. The V gene's germline CDR1 is SGHVS and CDR2 FQNEAQ.

J is TRBJ1-2 and V is TRBV7-3; 8 bases match TRBD1. The CDR3 length is 14 residues. J gave up 0 bases and V 5 bases, and 2 bases lay outside the gene matches. Germline-derived CDR1 and CDR2 are SGHTA and FQGTGA. The CDR3 nucleotides are TGTGCCAGCAGCATGGGACAGGCTAACTATGGCTACACCTTC. Its protein product is CASSMGQANYGYTF.

This clone appeared a few times. The chain is built from TRBV19 and TRBJ1-1; D not resolved. Germline-derived CDR1 and CDR2 are LNHDA and SQIVND (reference sequence). CDR3 length equals 14 residues. The ends were cut back, 4 bases at V and 1 base at J, with 10 bases in the middle. The CDR3 protein is CASSSLGRNTEAFF. As DNA, the CDR3 is TGTGCCAGTAGTAGCCTCGGCAGGAACACTGAAGCTTTCTTT.

The gene calls are TRBV13 and TRBJ2-7, with a possible D match to TRBD2 (6 bases). CDR3 length: 15 residues. V was trimmed by 0 bases and J by 2 bases, leaving 11 bases between them. Germline V gene data show CDR1 as PRHDT and CDR2 as FYEKMQ (reference sequence). Here the CDR3 DNA reads TGTGCCAGCAGCTTAGGGGTTAGCGGAGCCTACGAGCAGTACTTC. Protein product: CASSLGVSGAYEQYF.

V usage is TRBV27 and J usage is TRBJ1-1; D is undetermined. This CDR3 is 13 amino acids long. V lost 4 bases and J lost 1, with 7 bases in between. Germline lookup yields CDR1 MNHEY and CDR2 SMNVEV (reference sequence). CDR3 nucleotide sequence: TGTGCCAGCAGTTCCTGGACGAACACTGAAGCTTTCTTT. This sequence encodes CASSSWTNTEAFF.